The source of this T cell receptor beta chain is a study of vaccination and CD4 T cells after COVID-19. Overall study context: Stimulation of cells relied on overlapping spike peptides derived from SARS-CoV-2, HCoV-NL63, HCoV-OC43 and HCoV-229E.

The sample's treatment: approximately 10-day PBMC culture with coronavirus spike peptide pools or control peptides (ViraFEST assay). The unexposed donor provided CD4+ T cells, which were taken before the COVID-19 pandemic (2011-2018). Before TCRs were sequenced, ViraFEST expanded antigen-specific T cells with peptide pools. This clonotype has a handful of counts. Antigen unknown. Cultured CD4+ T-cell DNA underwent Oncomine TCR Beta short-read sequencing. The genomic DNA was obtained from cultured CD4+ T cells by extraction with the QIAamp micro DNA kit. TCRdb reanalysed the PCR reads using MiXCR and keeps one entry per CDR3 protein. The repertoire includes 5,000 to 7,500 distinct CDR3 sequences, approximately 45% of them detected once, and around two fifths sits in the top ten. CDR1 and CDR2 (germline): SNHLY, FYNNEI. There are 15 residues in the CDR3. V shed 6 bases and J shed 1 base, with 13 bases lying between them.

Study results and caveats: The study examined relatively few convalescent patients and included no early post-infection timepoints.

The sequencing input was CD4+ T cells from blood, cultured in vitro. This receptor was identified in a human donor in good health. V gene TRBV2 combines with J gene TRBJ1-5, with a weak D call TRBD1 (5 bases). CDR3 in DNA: TGTGCCAGCAGCAATGAGGGGAAGAGCAATCAGCCCCAGCATTTT. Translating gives CASSNEGKSNQPQHF.